This TCR beta chain is from a study of Ad26.COV2.S vaccination and SARS-CoV-2 variants. Notes on the study in general: TCR breadth and depth analyses may have underestimated total T cell responses.

Germline CDR1 is SQVTM and CDR2 is ANQGSEA. The V and J ends lost 6 bases and 3 bases, in that order; junction bases with no gene match: 2. The CDR3 contains 13 residues. Libraries were prepared by immunoSEQ multiplex PCR; TCRdb keeps only in-frame clonotypes and omits some of them. Of 300,000 to 450,000 clones in the sample, just over 90% were seen once. In regard to this clone: Its antigen is still unknown.

The source material was peripheral blood, sampled after recovery from COVID-19. The chain recombines TRBV29-1 with TRBJ2-1; 10 bases match TRBD2. The source of this sequence is a human donor who had recovered from COVID-19. CDR3 in DNA: TGCAGCGTGTCTAGCGGGGGCTACAATGAGCAGTTCTTC. Translating gives CSVSSGGYNEQFF.